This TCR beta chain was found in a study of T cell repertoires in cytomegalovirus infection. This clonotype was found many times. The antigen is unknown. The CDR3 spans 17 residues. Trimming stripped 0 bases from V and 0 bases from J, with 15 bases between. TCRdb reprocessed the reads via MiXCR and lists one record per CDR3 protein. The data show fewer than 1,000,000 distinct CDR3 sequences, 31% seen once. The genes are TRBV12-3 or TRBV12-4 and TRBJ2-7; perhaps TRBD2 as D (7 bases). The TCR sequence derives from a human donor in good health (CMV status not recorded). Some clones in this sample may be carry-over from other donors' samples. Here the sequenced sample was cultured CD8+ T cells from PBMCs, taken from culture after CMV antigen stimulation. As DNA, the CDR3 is TGTGCCAGCAGTTTAGCGAACCGGGGGGCATTCTCCTACGAGCAGTACTTC. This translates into CASSLANRGAFSYEQYF.